This T cell receptor beta chain was obtained from a study of cytomegalovirus exposure and HLA in healthy donors. The CDR3 runs to 14 residues. The germline V gene has CDR1 SQVTM and CDR2 ANQGSEA. The V segment lost 7 bases and the J segment 4 bases; nucleotides outside the gene matches: 8. The table came from immunoSEQ multiplex PCR; TCRdb's copy has only in-frame clones and leaves some out. This sample has nearly 80,000 clones; 80% to 95% occur once, and the top ten carry about 3.6%. This chain joins TRBV29-1 and TRBJ2-1, with 9 bases aligning to TRBD1. Sequencing was done on a sample of PBMCs. The origin of this receptor is a woman younger than 45 in good health and CMV-seronegative. The CDR3 sequence is CSALGTGYYNEQFF. For the CDR3, the DNA is TGCAGCGCGCTCGGGACAGGGTATTACAATGAGCAGTTCTTC.